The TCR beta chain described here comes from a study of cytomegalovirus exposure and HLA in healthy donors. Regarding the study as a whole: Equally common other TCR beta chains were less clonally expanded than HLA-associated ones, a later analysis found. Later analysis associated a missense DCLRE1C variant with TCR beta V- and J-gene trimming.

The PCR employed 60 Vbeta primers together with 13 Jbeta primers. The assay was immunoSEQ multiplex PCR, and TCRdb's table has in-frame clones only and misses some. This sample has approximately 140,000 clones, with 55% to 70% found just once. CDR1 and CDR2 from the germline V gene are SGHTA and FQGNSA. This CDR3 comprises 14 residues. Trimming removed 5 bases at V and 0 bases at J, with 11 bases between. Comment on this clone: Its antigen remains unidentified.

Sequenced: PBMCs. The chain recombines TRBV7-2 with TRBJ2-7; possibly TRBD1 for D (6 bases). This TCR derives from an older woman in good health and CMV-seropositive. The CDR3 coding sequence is TGTGCCAGCAGCCAAGCACAGGGCTCCTACGAGCAGTACTTC. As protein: CASSQAQGSYEQYF.